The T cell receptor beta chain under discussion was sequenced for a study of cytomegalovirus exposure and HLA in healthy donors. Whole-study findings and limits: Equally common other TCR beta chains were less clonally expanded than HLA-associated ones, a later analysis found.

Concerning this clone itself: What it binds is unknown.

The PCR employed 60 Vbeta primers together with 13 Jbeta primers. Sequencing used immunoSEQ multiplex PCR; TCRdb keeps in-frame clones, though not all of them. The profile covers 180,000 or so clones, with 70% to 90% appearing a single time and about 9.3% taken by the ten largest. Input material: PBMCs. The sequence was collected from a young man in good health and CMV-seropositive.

CDR3 nucleotides: TGTGCCAGCAGCTACTCGGGATTAGGGGGGGGCACCGGGGAGCTGTTTTTT. It codes for CASSYSGLGGGTGELFF. The J gene is TRBJ2-2, the V gene TRBV9; perhaps TRBD2 as D (7 bases). This CDR3 comprises 17 residues. V lost 4 bases and J 4 bases, leaving 20 bases between the germline ends. Germline CDR1 is SGDLS and CDR2 is YYNGEE.